This T cell receptor beta chain was captured in a study of T cells in Graves' hyperthyroidism and ophthalmopathy. Amplification targeted TCR beta CDR3 regions from RNA transcripts. HTBI primers were the set used in a first-round RT-PCR of the TCR CDR3. TCRdb re-called the multiplex PCR reads with MiXCR, one entry per CDR3 protein. The data hold a few hundred thousand distinct CDR3 sequences, with approximately 23% observed a single time. The V segment lost 3 bases and the J segment 2 bases; nucleotides outside the gene matches: 8. The CDR3 runs 16 residues. Germline lookup yields CDR1 DFQATT and CDR2 SNEGSKA (reference sequence). This clonotype was seen many times.

The chain couples TRBV20-1 to TRBJ2-3; 10 positions match TRBD2. The origin of this receptor is a man in his thirties or forties with Graves' ophthalmopathy. Sequenced material: blood. The CDR3 sequence: CSASFRLAGYTDTQYF. As DNA, the CDR3 is TGCAGTGCTAGTTTCAGACTAGCGGGCTACACAGATACGCAGTATTTT.